The 4 T cell receptor beta chains in this list originate from one sample, sequenced in a study of CD8+ T cells in alopecia areata. In each case, RNA was isolated and then reverse transcribed into cDNA as the sequencing template. Using immunoSEQ multiplex PCR, the repertoire was profiled, and TCRdb retains in-frame clones only, with some absent. The table lists some 200,000 clones, roughly 53% of them singletons, with about 12% in the top ten. Treatment: oral pan-JAK inhibitor, 5-10 mg twice daily. The sample in question was CD8+ T cells sorted from blood, obtained at week 24, from a patient treated with tofacitinib. All receptors come from a human donor with alopecia areata.

This clone came up a few times. The V gene is TRBV2, the J gene TRBJ1-2; a possible D gene is TRBD1 (6 bases). The CDR3 contains 13 residues. V was pared by 1 base and J by 3 bases, with 6 bases between. Germline CDR1 SNHLY, CDR2 FYNNEI. The CDR3 is CASSEGTDYGYTF. CDR3 coding DNA: TGTGCCAGCAGTGAAGGGACAGACTATGGCTACACCTTC.

The sample holds a few counts of this clone. The rearrangement uses TRBV5-6 and TRBJ2-1; TRBD2 agrees at 7 bases. This CDR3 has 13 residues. With 2 bases clipped from V and 6 bases from J, the junction kept 2 bases outside the gene matches. In germline, CDR1 is SGHDT, CDR2 YYEEEE. CDR3 in amino acids: CASSLTGGNEQFF. CDR3 nucleotide sequence: TGTGCCAGCAGCTTAACGGGGGGCAATGAGCAGTTCTTC.

The rearrangement links TRBV2 to TRBJ2-7, with 8 bases fitting TRBD1. The V segment lost 3 bases and the J segment 0 bases; nucleotides outside the gene matches: 10. CDR3 size: 17 residues. Germline-derived CDR1 and CDR2 are SNHLY and FYNNEI. The CDR3 sequence: CASSEETGVPASYEQYF. DNA of the CDR3: TGTGCCAGCAGTGAGGAGACAGGGGTCCCCGCCTCCTACGAGCAGTACTTC.

This clone was detected a few times. CDR3 bases: TGCGCCAGCAGCTTGAACTACAATGAGCAGTTCTTC. Translating it yields CASSLNYNEQFF. The V and J genes are TRBV5-1 and TRBJ2-1; D unclear. Germline assignment: CDR1 SGHRS and CDR2 YFSETQ. The CDR3 has 12 residues. V was clipped by 1 base and J by 3 bases, with 2 bases between them.